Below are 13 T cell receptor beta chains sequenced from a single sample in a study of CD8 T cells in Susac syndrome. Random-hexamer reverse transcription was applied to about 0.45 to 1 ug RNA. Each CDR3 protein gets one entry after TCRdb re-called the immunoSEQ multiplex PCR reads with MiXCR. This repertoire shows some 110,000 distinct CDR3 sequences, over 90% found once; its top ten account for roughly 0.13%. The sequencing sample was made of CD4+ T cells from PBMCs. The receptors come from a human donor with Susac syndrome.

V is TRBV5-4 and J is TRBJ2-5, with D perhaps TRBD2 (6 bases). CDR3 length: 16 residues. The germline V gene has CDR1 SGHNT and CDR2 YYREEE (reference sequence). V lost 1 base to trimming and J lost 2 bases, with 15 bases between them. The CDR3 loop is CASSLMSGARQETQYF. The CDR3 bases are TGTGCCAGCAGCTTGATGTCGGGAGCGCGGCAAGAGACCCAGTACTTC.

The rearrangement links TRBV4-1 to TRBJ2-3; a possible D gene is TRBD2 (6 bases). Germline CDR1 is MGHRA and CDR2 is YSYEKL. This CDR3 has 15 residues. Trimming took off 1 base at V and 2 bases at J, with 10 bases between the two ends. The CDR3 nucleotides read TGCGCCAGCAGCCAAGGGGGACTTATCACAGATACGCAGTATTTT. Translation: CASSQGGLITDTQYF.

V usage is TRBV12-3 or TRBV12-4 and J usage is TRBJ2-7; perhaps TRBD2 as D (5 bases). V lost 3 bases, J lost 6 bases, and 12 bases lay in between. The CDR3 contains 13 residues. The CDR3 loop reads CASSLDLAGEQYF. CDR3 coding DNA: TGTGCCAGCAGTTTGGACCTAGCTGGCGAGCAGTACTTC.

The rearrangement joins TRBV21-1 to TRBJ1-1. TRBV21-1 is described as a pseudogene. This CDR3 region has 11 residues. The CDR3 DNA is TGTGCCAGCAGAAAGGGGGCTGAAGCTTTCTTT. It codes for CASRKGAEAFF.

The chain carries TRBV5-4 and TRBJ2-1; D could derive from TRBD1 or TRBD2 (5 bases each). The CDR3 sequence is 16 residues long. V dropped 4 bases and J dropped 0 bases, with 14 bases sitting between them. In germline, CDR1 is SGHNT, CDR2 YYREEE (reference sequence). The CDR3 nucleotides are TGTGCCAGCAGCGCCGGGACCGTCAGCTCCTACAATGAGCAGTTCTTC. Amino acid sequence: CASSAGTVSSYNEQFF.

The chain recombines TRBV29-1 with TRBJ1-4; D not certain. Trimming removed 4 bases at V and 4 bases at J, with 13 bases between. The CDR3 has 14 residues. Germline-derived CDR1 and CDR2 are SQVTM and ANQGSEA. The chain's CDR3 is CSVAPTESNEKLFF. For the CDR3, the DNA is TGCAGCGTTGCCCCCACCGAGAGTAATGAAAAACTGTTTTTT.

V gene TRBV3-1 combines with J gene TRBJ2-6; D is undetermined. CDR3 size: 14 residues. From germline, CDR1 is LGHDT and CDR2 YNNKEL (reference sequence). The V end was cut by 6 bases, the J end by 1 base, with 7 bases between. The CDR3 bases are TGTGCCAGCAGTTTGAAATCTGGGGCCAACGTCCTGACTTTC. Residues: CASSLKSGANVLTF.

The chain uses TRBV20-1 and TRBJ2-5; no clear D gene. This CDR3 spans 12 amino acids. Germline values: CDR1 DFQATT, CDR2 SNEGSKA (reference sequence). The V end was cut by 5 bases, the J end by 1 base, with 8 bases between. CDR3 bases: TGCAGTGCTCCGGCGACCCAAGAGACCCAGTACTTC. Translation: CSAPATQETQYF.

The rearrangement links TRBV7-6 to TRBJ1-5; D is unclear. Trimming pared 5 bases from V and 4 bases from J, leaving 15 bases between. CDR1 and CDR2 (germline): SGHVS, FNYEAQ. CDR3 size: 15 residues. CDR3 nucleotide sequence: TGTGCCAGCAGCGGGGTTCCCGATGGTAATCAGCCCCAGCATTTT. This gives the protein CASSGVPDGNQPQHF.

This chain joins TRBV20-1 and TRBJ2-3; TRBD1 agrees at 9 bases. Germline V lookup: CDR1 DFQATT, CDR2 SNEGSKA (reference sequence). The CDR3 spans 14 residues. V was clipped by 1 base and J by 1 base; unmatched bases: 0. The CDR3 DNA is TGCAGTGCTAGAGGGACAGGGGGCACAGATACGCAGTATTTT. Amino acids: CSARGTGGTDTQYF.

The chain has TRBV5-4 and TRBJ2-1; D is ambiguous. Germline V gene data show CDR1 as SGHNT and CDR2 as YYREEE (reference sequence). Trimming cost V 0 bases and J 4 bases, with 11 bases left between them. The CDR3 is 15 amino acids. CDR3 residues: CASSLGGVGYNEQFF. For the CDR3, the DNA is TGTGCCAGCAGCTTGGGGGGTGTCGGGTACAATGAGCAGTTCTTC.

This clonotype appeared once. Written as DNA, the CDR3 is TGTGCCAGCAGCTTGATCTCTGGGGCCAACGTCCTGACTTTC. Translating it yields CASSLISGANVLTF. V is TRBV7-9 and J is TRBJ2-6; D unresolved. V lost 3 bases to trimming and J lost 0 bases, with 3 bases between them. CDR1 and CDR2 (germline): SEHNR, FQNEAQ (reference sequence). The CDR3 runs 14 residues.

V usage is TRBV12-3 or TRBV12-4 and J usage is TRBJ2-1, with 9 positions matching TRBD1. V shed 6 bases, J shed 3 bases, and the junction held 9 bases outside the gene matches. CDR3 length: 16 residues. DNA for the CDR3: TGTGCCAGCAGGGGCCGACAGGGGGAAAACTACAATGAGCAGTTCTTC. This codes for CASRGRQGENYNEQFF.